These 21 T cell receptor beta chains came from one sample sequenced in a study of blood T cell repertoires in COVID-19. Clones were sequenced by immunoSEQ multiplex PCR, and TCRdb holds only the in-frame ones, with some missing. The sample shows 35,000 to 50,000 clones, roughly four fifths of them seen only once. The material sequenced was peripheral blood. The receptor set was obtained from a human donor with acute or convalescent COVID-19. The donor label of this sample is uncertain.

The chain couples TRBV28 to TRBJ2-3, with TRBD1 matching over 9 bases. J was trimmed by 3 bases and V by 8 bases; bases with no gene match: 12. CDR3 size: 16 residues. Looked up from germline, CDR1 is MDHEN and CDR2 is SYDVKM. This chain's CDR3 is CASSDPQGARTDTQYF. DNA for the CDR3: TGTGCCAGCTCGGATCCACAGGGGGCGAGAACAGATACGCAGTATTTT.

The chain joins TRBV14 to TRBJ2-7; TRBD1 agrees at 7 bases. Per the germline V gene, CDR1 is SGHDN and CDR2 is FVKESK. V lost 8 bases, J lost 1 base, and 5 bases stayed unmatched. The CDR3 has 13 amino acids. The CDR3, as DNA: TGTGCCAGCGGACAGGATGGTTCCTACGAGCAGTACTTC. It translates to CASGQDGSYEQYF.

The chain's CDR3 is CASSALQGSNSPLHF. Written as DNA, the CDR3 is TGTGCCAGCTCAGCCCTACAGGGTTCAAATTCACCCCTCCACTTT. The gene calls are TRBV18 and TRBJ1-6; possibly TRBD1 for D (6 bases). With 5 bases removed from V and 7 bases from J, the gap between germline ends came to 15 bases. Germline values: CDR1 KGHSH, CDR2 LQKENI. This CDR3 is 15 amino acids long.

The chain employs TRBV7-2 and TRBJ1-2, with 10 bases that match TRBD1. V shed 5 bases, J shed 4 bases, and the junction held 4 bases outside the gene matches. This CDR3 is 14 amino acids long. The germline gives CDR1 SGHTA, CDR2 FQGNSA. Here the CDR3 DNA reads TGTGCCAGCAGCGCAGGACAGGGGGGCTATGGCTACACCTTC. The encoded protein is CASSAGQGGYGYTF.

The chain carries TRBV7-9 and TRBJ1-3; D is perhaps TRBD1 (6 bases). From germline, CDR1 is SEHNR and CDR2 FQNEAQ (reference sequence). The CDR3 spans 19 residues. V lost 3 bases and J lost 0, with 21 bases in between. DNA of the CDR3: TGTGCCAGCAGCTTGGGACAACGAGCTCAGGGGCGCTCTGGAAACACCATATATTTT. Translation: CASSLGQRAQGRSGNTIYF.

This chain uses TRBV5-5 with TRBJ2-7; D is undetermined. With 0 bases removed from V and 1 base from J, the gap between germline ends came to 8 bases. The CDR3 loop spans 14 amino acids. Germline CDR1 SGHKS, CDR2 YYEKEE (reference sequence). CDR3 sequence (DNA): TGTGCCAGCAGCTTGGTTGGCAGGTCCTACGAGCAGTACTTC. It yields the protein CASSLVGRSYEQYF.

The chain carries TRBV15 and TRBJ2-1; 10 nucleotides match TRBD1. The length of the CDR3 is 15 residues. The junction had 5 bases not matched to a gene; V was cut back by 0 bases and J by 9 bases. Germline V gives CDR1 LNHNV, CDR2 YYDKDF (reference sequence). CDR3 in DNA: TGTGCCACCAGCAGAGAGTCGACAGGGGGCACTGAGCAGTTCTTC. Translation: CATSRESTGGTEQFF.

This CDR3 reads CASRRGRGGNTIYF. The CDR3, as DNA: TGTGCCAGCAGAAGGGGGAGGGGTGGAAACACCATATATTTT. The chain links TRBV6-5 to TRBJ1-3, with D possibly matching TRBD1 (6 bases). This CDR3 comprises 14 residues. Trimming left V 6 bases short and J 3 bases short, with 12 bases between. Germline V gene sequence: CDR1 MNHEY, CDR2 SVGAGI.

The chain uses TRBV27 and TRBJ2-3; 7 bases match TRBD1. Germline CDR1 reads MNHEY; CDR2 reads SMNVEV (reference sequence). The J segment lost 5 bases and the V segment lost 6 bases, leaving 2 bases of the junction unmatched. CDR3 length equals 12 residues. CDR3 in amino acids: CASRQGLDTQYF. The CDR3 region has the DNA TGTGCCAGCAGACAGGGGTTAGATACGCAGTATTTT.

The chain is built from TRBV6-5 and TRBJ2-1, with TRBD1 as a possible D gene (6 bases). This CDR3 spans 14 amino acids. Trimming removed 6 bases at V and 5 bases at J, with 14 bases between. Germline-derived CDR1 and CDR2 are MNHEY and SVGAGI. The CDR3, as DNA: TGTGCCAGCAGGACGTGGGACAAAAACAATGAGCAGTTCTTC. Protein sequence: CASRTWDKNNEQFF.

This clone appeared once. This chain uses TRBV3-1 (or the pseudogene TRBV3-2) with TRBJ2-6; D uncertain. CDR3 length: 15 amino acids. The V gene's germline CDR1 is LGHDT and CDR2 YNNKEL (reference sequence). The germline V and J ends were trimmed by 6 bases and 0 bases, with 9 bases remaining between them. The CDR3 loop reads CASSQYLSGANVLTF. The CDR3 DNA follows: TGTGCCAGCAGTCAGTACCTCTCTGGGGCCAACGTCCTGACTTTC.

This chain links TRBV11-2 with TRBJ2-5, with TRBD1 identical over 9 bases. Trimming at V came to 3 bases and at J to 3 bases, leaving 8 bases not matched to a gene. The length of the CDR3 is 16 residues. Germline V lookup: CDR1 SGHAT, CDR2 FQNNGV. The CDR3 spells CASSLRDRELKETQYF. The CDR3 DNA sequence: TGTGCCAGCAGCTTGCGGGACAGGGAGCTAAAAGAGACCCAGTACTTC.

The chain links TRBV6-5 to TRBJ1-5, with 9 nucleotides matching TRBD1. The CDR3 length is 15 residues. V trimming: 5 bases; J trimming: 4 bases; junction bases outside the gene matches: 6. The V gene's germline CDR1 is MNHEY and CDR2 SVGAGI. DNA for the CDR3: TGTGCCAGCAGTCCTGGACAGGGGCCGAATCAGCCCCAGCATTTT. As protein: CASSPGQGPNQPQHF.

The V and J genes are TRBV6-5 and TRBJ2-5, with 7 bases aligning to TRBD2. The CDR3 sequence is 14 residues long. Germline V gene data show CDR1 as MNHEY and CDR2 as SVGAGI. The trim removed 7 bases at V and 5 bases at J, leaving 10 bases unmatched. CDR3 protein: CASTWDYWRETQYF. The CDR3 nucleotides are TGTGCCAGCACTTGGGACTACTGGAGGGAGACCCAGTACTTC.

The genes are TRBV4-2 and TRBJ1-5; D unresolved. CDR3 size: 15 residues. Trimming took off 2 bases at V and 1 base at J, with 9 bases between the two ends. Germline CDR1 is LGHNA and CDR2 is YNFKEQ. CDR3 DNA: TGTGCCAGCAGCCAAAAAAGGGAGAGCAATCAGCCCCAGCATTTT. It specifies CASSQKRESNQPQHF.

The rearrangement links TRBV5-1 to TRBJ1-4; D gene unclear. V was shortened by 2 bases and J by 8 bases, with 13 bases between the two germline ends. Germline loops: CDR1 SGHRS, CDR2 YFSETQ. This CDR3 has 14 amino acids. DNA of the CDR3: TGCGCCAGCAGCTTCAGGCCACGGAAAGAAAAACTGTTTTTT. Its protein is CASSFRPRKEKLFF.

The genes are TRBV11-2 and TRBJ1-2; D uncertain. V dropped 5 bases and J dropped 4 bases, with 11 bases sitting between them. The CDR3 is made up of 13 amino acids. The V gene's germline CDR1 is SGHAT and CDR2 FQNNGV. Here the CDR3 reads CASSPGGLYGYTF. The CDR3 DNA is TGTGCCAGCAGCCCAGGTGGCCTCTATGGCTACACCTTC.

The J gene is TRBJ2-2, the V gene TRBV27; 10 nucleotides line up with TRBD2. CDR1 and CDR2 from the germline V gene are MNHEY and SMNVEV (reference sequence). The CDR3 is 15 residues long. J gave up 6 bases and V 5 bases, and 6 bases lay outside the gene matches. CDR3 residues: CASSVLAGASGELFF. The CDR3 DNA follows: TGTGCCAGCAGTGTCCTAGCGGGAGCGTCCGGGGAGCTGTTTTTT.

CDR3 DNA: TGTGCCAGCAGGCACACAACGGGGGAGTACGAGCAGTACTTC. Translating gives CASRHTTGEYEQYF. The chain couples TRBV3-1 (or the pseudogene TRBV3-2) to TRBJ2-7; tentatively, D is TRBD2 (6 bases). This CDR3 contains 14 residues. V dropped 6 bases and J dropped 4 bases, with 16 bases sitting between them. The germline V gene encodes CDR1 LGHDT and CDR2 YNNKEL (reference sequence).

This clone was recorded a few times. The chain is built from TRBV12-5 and TRBJ1-1, with 7 bases identical to TRBD1. The V gene end was trimmed by 3 bases and the J gene end by 4 bases; junction bases not matched to a gene: 8. The CDR3 extends over 15 amino acids. The V gene's germline CDR1 is LGHNT and CDR2 FRNRAP. The CDR3 coding sequence is TGTGCTAGTGGTTTAAGTGGGGCAGGGGGCACTGAAGCTTTCTTT. It codes for CASGLSGAGGTEAFF.

The V and J genes are TRBV6-5 and TRBJ2-7; maybe TRBD1 (7 bases). Germline V gives CDR1 MNHEY, CDR2 SVGAGI. The CDR3 runs to 12 residues. CDR3 sequence reads: CVVTGRSYEQYF. The CDR3, as DNA: TGTGTGGTGACAGGGAGGTCCTACGAGCAGTACTTC.